The clone carrying this TCR beta chain occurred once. What it recognizes is unknown. Its ends do not fully match the called genes, so a read error is possible. Newly diagnosed hyperthyroidism patients aged 18 to 65 years had disease lasting under 2 months. The data were obtained in a study of T cells in Graves' hyperthyroidism and ophthalmopathy. As for the study in general: Blood from the periphery was taken at initial diagnosis, before any treatment.

RNA transcripts provided the source from which TCR beta CDR3 regions were amplified. Initially, a first-round RT-PCR of the TCR CDR3 employed the HTBI primer set. TCRdb passed the multiplex PCR reads through MiXCR, listing each CDR3 protein once. The table lists about 500,000 distinct CDR3 sequences, 13% to 15% of them singletons. Per the germline V gene, CDR1 is DFQATT and CDR2 is SNEGSKA (reference sequence). There are 14 residues in the CDR3. Notes on the study in general: With a median lead of roughly 6.8 months before onset, the model predicted ophthalmopathy. In the blood, most expanded thyroid clonotypes above 0.001 appeared as well.

This sequence originates from a woman under 30 with Graves' hyperthyroidism. Sequencing input: blood. The chain combines TRBV20-1 with TRBJ2-2; TRBD2 is a possible D gene (6 bases). In DNA, the CDR3 is TGCAGTGCTCCCCGGGGGAGAAACACCGGGGAGCTGTCTTTT. This gives the protein CSAPRGRNTGELSF.